This T cell receptor beta chain was sequenced in a study of T cell responses to AZD1222 COVID-19 vaccine. Points from the study as a whole: There were mostly white British donors and more females than males, and clonal diversity was possibly underestimated. Baseline seropositivity occurred in only a handful of AZD1222 recipients.

Profiling relied on immunoSEQ multiplex PCR, and the TCRdb table lists in-frame clones only, not all of them. The sample lists more than 100,000 clones, 75% to 90% occurring once. The V end lost 2 bases, the J end lost 0 bases, and 10 bases lay between the germline ends. The CDR3 contains 14 residues. Germline CDR1 GTSNPN, CDR2 SVGIG (reference sequence). As to this clone: The antigen is not known.

The sequences come from peripheral blood, collected 28 days after the second AZD1222 dose. The receptor was isolated from an adult who received the AZD1222 COVID-19 vaccine. The V and J genes are TRBV30 and TRBJ1-2, with D possibly TRBD1 on 5 matching bases. CDR3 in DNA: TGTGCCTGGAGTCTTGGGACCTCTAACTATGGCTACACCTTC. Encoded protein: CAWSLGTSNYGYTF.